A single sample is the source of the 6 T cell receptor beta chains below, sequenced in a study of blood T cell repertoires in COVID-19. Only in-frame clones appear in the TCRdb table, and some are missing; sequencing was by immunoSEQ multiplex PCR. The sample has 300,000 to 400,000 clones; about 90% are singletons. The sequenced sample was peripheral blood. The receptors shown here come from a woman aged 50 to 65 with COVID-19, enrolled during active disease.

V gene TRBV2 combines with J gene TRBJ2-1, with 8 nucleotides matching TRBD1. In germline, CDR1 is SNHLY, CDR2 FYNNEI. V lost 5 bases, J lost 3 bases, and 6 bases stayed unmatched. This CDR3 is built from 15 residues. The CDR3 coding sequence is TGTGCCAGCAGTTATGACAGGGGACTCTACAATGAGCAGTTCTTC. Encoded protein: CASSYDRGLYNEQFF.

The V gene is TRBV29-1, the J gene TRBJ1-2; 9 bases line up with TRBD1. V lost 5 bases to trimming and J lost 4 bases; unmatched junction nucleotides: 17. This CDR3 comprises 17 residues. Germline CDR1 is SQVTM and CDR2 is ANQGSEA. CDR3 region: CSVIQQGADASLYGYTF. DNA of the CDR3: TGCAGCGTTATACAACAGGGGGCCGACGCTTCCCTCTATGGCTACACCTTC.

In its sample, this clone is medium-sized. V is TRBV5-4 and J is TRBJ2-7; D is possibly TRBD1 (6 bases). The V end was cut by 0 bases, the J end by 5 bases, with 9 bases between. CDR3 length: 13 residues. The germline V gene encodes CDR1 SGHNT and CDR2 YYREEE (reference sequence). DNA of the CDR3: TGTGCCAGCAGCTTGGTACAGGGTGACGAGCAGTACTTC. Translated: CASSLVQGDEQYF.

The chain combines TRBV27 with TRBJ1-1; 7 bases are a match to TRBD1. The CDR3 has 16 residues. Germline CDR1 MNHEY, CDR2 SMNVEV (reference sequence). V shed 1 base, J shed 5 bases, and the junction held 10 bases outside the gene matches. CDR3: CASSLWTRAGGTEAFF. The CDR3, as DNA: TGTGCCAGCAGTTTATGGACCAGGGCAGGGGGTACTGAAGCTTTCTTT.

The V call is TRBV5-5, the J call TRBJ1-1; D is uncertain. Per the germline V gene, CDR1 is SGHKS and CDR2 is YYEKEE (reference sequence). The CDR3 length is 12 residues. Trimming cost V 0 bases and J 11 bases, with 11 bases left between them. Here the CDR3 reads CASSLVNSGAFF. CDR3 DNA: TGTGCCAGCAGCTTGGTTAACAGTGGGGCTTTCTTT.

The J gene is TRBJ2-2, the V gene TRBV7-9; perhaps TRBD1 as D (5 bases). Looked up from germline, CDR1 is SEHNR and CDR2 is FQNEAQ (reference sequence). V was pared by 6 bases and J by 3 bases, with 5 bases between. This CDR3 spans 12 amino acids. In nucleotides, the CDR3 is TGTGCCAGCAGGACAGACACCGGGGAGCTGTTTTTT. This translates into CASRTDTGELFF.